These 22 T cell receptor beta chains were all obtained from the same sample, sequenced in a study of patients and donors after allogeneic stem cell transplantation. One entry per CDR3 protein results from TCRdb running MiXCR on the RT-PCR reads. The table lists roughly 250,000 distinct CDR3 sequences, 12% to 15% of them singletons. The material sequenced was blood, either unsorted or a sorted T cell fraction (not recorded which). These receptors all come from a human donor who was either an allogeneic HSCT recipient or a stem cell or donor lymphocyte infusion donor (not recorded which). It is not recorded whose cells these are; they may come from a transplant donor.

This clonotype was seen a handful of times. This rearrangement joins TRBV3-1 to TRBJ1-1; the D gene is possibly TRBD1 (6 bases). The germline V gene has CDR1 LGHDT and CDR2 YNNKEL (reference sequence). Trimming removed 1 base from V and 4 bases from J, with 10 bases in between. This CDR3 has 14 amino acids. This CDR3 is CASSQGDRSTEAFF. The CDR3 region has the DNA TGTGCCAGCAGCCAAGGAGACAGGTCCACTGAAGCTTTCTTT.

The CDR3 bases are TGCAGCGTGGCACCGGGACAGGGTGGGACTGAAGCTTTCTTT. Protein sequence: CSVAPGQGGTEAFF. The chain joins TRBV29-1 to TRBJ1-1, with 9 bases matching TRBD1. Germline values: CDR1 SQVTM, CDR2 ANQGSEA. The CDR3 spans 14 residues. With V trimmed by 6 bases and J by 5 bases, 10 bases remained unmatched.

This chain connects TRBV11-3 to TRBJ2-7; 8 bases map to TRBD2. There are 14 residues in the CDR3. V was pared by 5 bases and J by 0 bases, with 3 bases of the junction left unmatched. The germline gives CDR1 SGHNT, CDR2 YENEEA. The CDR3 spells CASSRGGTSYEQYF. The CDR3 nucleotides read TGTGCCAGCAGCCGGGGGGGAACCTCCTACGAGCAGTACTTC.

This chain connects TRBV3-1 to TRBJ2-3, with 14 bases lining up with TRBD2. This CDR3 is 16 amino acids long. The germline V gene has CDR1 LGHDT and CDR2 YNNKEL (reference sequence). V dropped 3 bases and J dropped 1; count of bases not matched to a gene: 0. The CDR3 protein is CASSQGLAGGTDTQYF. In DNA, the CDR3 is TGTGCCAGCAGCCAGGGACTAGCGGGAGGCACAGATACGCAGTATTTT.

The V and J genes are TRBV29-1 and TRBJ2-7; 10 bases fit TRBD1. With 6 bases clipped from V and 1 base from J, the junction kept 6 bases outside the gene matches. The CDR3 has 14 amino acids. CDR1 is SQVTM, CDR2 ANQGSEA, per germline. CDR3 amino acids: CSVPGTGESYEQYF. As DNA, the CDR3 is TGCAGCGTCCCAGGGACAGGGGAATCCTACGAGCAGTACTTC.

The chain links TRBV7-3 to TRBJ1-1, with D possibly matching TRBD1 (6 bases). Germline-derived CDR1 and CDR2 are SGHTA and FQGTGA. V lost 1 base, J lost 2 bases, and 17 bases lay in between. The CDR3 length is 17 residues. The CDR3 is CASSLREGTGANTEAFF. The CDR3 region has the DNA TGTGCCAGCAGCTTAAGAGAGGGGACGGGGGCAAACACTGAAGCTTTCTTT.

The chain has TRBV6-6 and TRBJ1-5; D unresolved. The V end was cut by 5 bases, the J end by 1 base, with 6 bases between. The CDR3 sequence is 13 residues long. Germline lookup yields CDR1 MNHNY and CDR2 SVGAGI (reference sequence). The CDR3 DNA follows: TGTGCCAGCAGTCCAGGCAGCAATCAGCCCCAGCATTTT. It encodes CASSPGSNQPQHF.

In this sample, this clonotype turned up many times. A read error may produce the germline difference seen at one junction end. The genes are TRBV5-1 and TRBJ2-2, with D uncertain. There are 14 residues in the CDR3. Germline V gene sequence: CDR1 SGHRS, CDR2 YFSETQ. This chain's CDR3 is CASSLEGNAGELFF. The CDR3 DNA is TGCGCCAGCAGCTTGGAAGGGAACGCCGGGGAGCTGTTTTTT.

The chain carries TRBV4-1 and TRBJ1-2, with 8 bases that match TRBD1. V lost 0 bases and J lost 4; bases outside the gene matches: 4. Germline CDR1 reads MGHRA; CDR2 reads YSYEKL. CDR3 size: 15 residues. The CDR3 DNA follows: TGCGCCAGCAGCCAAGATCCCCAGGGGGCCTATGGCTACACCTTC. The encoded protein is CASSQDPQGAYGYTF.

This clonotype has just a few counts. The chain's CDR3 is CSARDTGGVSNGYTF. The CDR3 DNA reads TGCAGTGCTAGGGATACAGGGGGCGTTTCGAATGGCTACACCTTC. The chain joins TRBV20-1 to TRBJ1-2; 9 nucleotides line up with TRBD1. The J segment lost 6 bases and the V segment lost 3 bases, leaving 11 bases of the junction unmatched. The germline V gene encodes CDR1 DFQATT and CDR2 SNEGSKA (reference sequence). This CDR3 has 15 residues.

The CDR3 protein is CASSLGYIQYF. The CDR3 nucleotides are TGTGCCAGCAGCCTCGGATACATTCAGTACTTC. The J gene is TRBJ2-4, the V gene TRBV4-2; no definite D call. Germline V gene sequence: CDR1 LGHNA, CDR2 YNFKEQ. Trimming left V 4 bases short and J 8 bases short, with 6 bases between. This CDR3 contains 11 residues.

The chain employs TRBV15 and TRBJ2-3; tentative D call: TRBD1 (6 bases). The CDR3 covers 12 residues. The germline gives CDR1 LNHNV, CDR2 YYDKDF (reference sequence). Trimming pared 5 bases from V and 6 bases from J, leaving 9 bases between. CDR3 region: CATSPRGDTQYF. The DNA of the CDR3 is TGTGCCACCAGCCCCAGGGGCGATACGCAGTATTTT.

This clonotype was detected only a few times. DNA for the CDR3: TGTGCCACTATGACTAGCGGGAGAGGGGTAACCGGGGAGCTGTTTTTT. Its protein product is CATMTSGRGVTGELFF. The gene calls are TRBV24-1 and TRBJ2-2; 12 nucleotides match TRBD2. CDR1 KGHDR and CDR2 SFDVKD come from the germline V gene. The CDR3 is 16 amino acids. J was trimmed by 5 bases and V by 10 bases; bases with no gene match: 10.

This chain connects TRBV6-1 to TRBJ1-1, with 7 bases matching TRBD1. CDR1 and CDR2 (germline): MNHNS, SASEGT. The V and J ends lost 6 bases and 2 bases, in that order; junction bases with no gene match: 3. The CDR3 loop spans 13 amino acids. The CDR3 DNA reads TGTGCCAGCAGGACAGGGTCTAACACTGAAGCTTTCTTT. Translated, it gives CASRTGSNTEAFF.

This chain connects TRBV21-1 to TRBJ1-5. TRBV21-1 is a pseudogene locus. This CDR3 spans 15 amino acids. CDR3 sequence: CASSKVEGGSQPQHF. The CDR3 region has the DNA TGTGCCAGCAGCAAGGTTGAGGGCGGAAGTCAGCCCCAGCATTTT.

This clonotype was seen a few times. The chain recombines TRBV11-2 with TRBJ2-1; D might be TRBD2 (6 bases). The CDR3 totals 17 residues. Germline V gene sequence: CDR1 SGHAT, CDR2 FQNNGV. Between the trimmed V and J ends, which lost 0 bases and 7 bases, there was a span of 19 bases. The CDR3 DNA sequence: TGTGCCAGCAGCTTAGATCTCCGGCGGGGCTTTTTGAATGAGCAGTTCTTC. This gives the protein CASSLDLRRGFLNEQFF.

This clonotype was counted once. The chain joins TRBV5-4 to TRBJ2-5; D not resolved. In germline, CDR1 is SGHNT, CDR2 YYREEE (reference sequence). This CDR3 is built from 13 residues. Between the trimmed V and J ends, which lost 4 bases and 5 bases, there was a span of 12 bases. CDR3 in DNA: TGTGCCAGCAGCAGGCCGGACGGGGAGACCCAGTACTTC. Translated: CASSRPDGETQYF.

As for this clonotype: This likely comes from a read error, as the CDR3 has no conserved phenylalanine or tryptophan at its end. The chain employs TRBV6-5 and TRBJ1-2; 8 nucleotides align to TRBD1. The germline CDR1 and CDR2 sequences are MNHEY and SVGAGI. The junction had 5 bases not matched to a gene; V was cut back by 0 bases and J by 5 bases. This CDR3 is 15 amino acids long. The CDR3 DNA follows: TGTGCCAGCAGTTACTCCCAGGGGGCAAGTTATGGCTACACCCTC. Protein sequence: CASSYSQGASYGYTL.

A few counts support this clonotype. The chain has TRBV5-6 and TRBJ2-3, with TRBD2 identical over 8 bases. The CDR3 is 15 amino acids. The V gene's germline CDR1 is SGHDT and CDR2 YYEEEE. With 4 bases clipped from V and 1 base from J, the junction kept 5 bases outside the gene matches. CDR3 in DNA: TGTGCCAGCAGCCCCTGGCGGGGGGGCACAGATACGCAGTATTTT. Translated: CASSPWRGGTDTQYF.

In this sample, this clonotype turned up a few times. The rearrangement links TRBV4-1 to TRBJ2-3; 10 bases agree with TRBD2. The CDR3 covers 17 residues. Germline CDR1 MGHRA, CDR2 YSYEKL. V gave up 4 bases and J gave up 4 bases; unmatched junction bases: 11. The CDR3, as DNA: TGCGCCAGCAGCCTACGTATAGCGGGGGGCAGCGCAGATACGCAGTATTTT. Residues: CASSLRIAGGSADTQYF.

This clonotype was detected many times. The gene calls are TRBV20-1 and TRBJ2-3, with TRBD2 matching 7 bases. The germline V gene has CDR1 DFQATT and CDR2 SNEGSKA (reference sequence). The V and J ends lost 1 base and 3 bases, in that order; junction bases with no gene match: 4. The CDR3 consists of 14 residues. DNA for the CDR3: TGCAGTGCTAGAGTCCCAGCGGGAACAGATACGCAGTATTTT. It encodes CSARVPAGTDTQYF.

The table lists this clonotype with a few counts. The V and J genes are TRBV7-2 and TRBJ1-1; D call uncertain. Germline V gene lookup returns CDR1 SGHTA and CDR2 FQGNSA. CDR3 size: 16 residues. V was cut by 2 bases and J by 0 bases, with 13 bases left in between. CDR3 amino acids: CASSLRPRWVNTEAFF. CDR3 bases: TGTGCCAGCAGCTTAAGGCCCCGTTGGGTGAACACTGAAGCTTTCTTT.